This TCR beta chain is drawn from a study of early T cells in non-severe SARS-CoV-2 infection. Turning to the study itself: Whole-blood bulk RNA, unsorted, was sequenced, and chains were unpaired. Study-wide findings and caveats: Private and CD4 specificities were missed by VDJdb matching, skewed to anti-spike CD8.

The CDR3 runs 15 residues. The V segment lost 0 bases and the J segment 1 base; nucleotides outside the gene matches: 1. Germline V lookup: CDR1 MGHRA, CDR2 YSYEKL. Each cDNA molecule carried a unique molecular identifier. Each CDR3 protein gets one entry after TCRdb re-called the 5' RACE reads with MiXCR. The sample consists of about 24,000 distinct CDR3 sequences, 4.3% of them appearing once. About this clonotype: The target antigen is unknown.

The chain has TRBV4-1 and TRBJ2-3; 7 nucleotides match TRBD1. The TCR comes from an adult who was a healthcare worker with PCR-confirmed SARS-CoV-2 infection or an uninfected control (not recorded which). Sequenced input: whole blood. This chain's CDR3 is CASSQDTGGTDTQYF. CDR3 coding DNA: TGCGCCAGCAGCCAAGATACAGGGGGCACAGATACGCAGTATTTT.